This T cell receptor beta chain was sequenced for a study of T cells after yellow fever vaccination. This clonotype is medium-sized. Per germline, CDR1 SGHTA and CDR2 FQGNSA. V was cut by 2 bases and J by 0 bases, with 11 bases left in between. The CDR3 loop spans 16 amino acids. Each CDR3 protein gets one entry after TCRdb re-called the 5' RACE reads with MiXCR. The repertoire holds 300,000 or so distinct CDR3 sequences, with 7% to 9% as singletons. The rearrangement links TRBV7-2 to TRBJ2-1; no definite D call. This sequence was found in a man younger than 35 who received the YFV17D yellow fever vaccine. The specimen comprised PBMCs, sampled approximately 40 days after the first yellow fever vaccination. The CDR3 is CASSLLGTSSYNEQFF. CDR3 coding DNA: TGTGCCAGCAGCTTATTAGGAACGAGCTCCTACAATGAGCAGTTCTTC.